Shown below are 12 T cell receptor beta chains from a single sample sequenced in a study of radiotherapy plus CTLA-4 blockade in lung cancer. Some clones are missing from TCRdb's copy, which holds only in-frame ones; the method was immunoSEQ multiplex PCR. Counted here are approximately 40,000 clones, 75% to 80% occurring once; the ten biggest clones make up less than 3%. The sample was peripheral blood, taken from a patient treated with radiotherapy plus ipilimumab. Every receptor here comes from a human donor with non-small cell lung cancer whose response to radiotherapy plus ipilimumab could not be evaluated.

This rearrangement joins TRBV5-1 to TRBJ2-7; D possibly corresponds to TRBD2 (7 bases). Trimming left V 1 base short and J 7 bases short, with 15 bases between. CDR1 SGHRS and CDR2 YFSETQ come from the germline V gene. CDR3 size: 14 residues. Here the CDR3 DNA reads TGCGCCAGCAGCTTGTCTGGGGGGGGGCGTGAGCAGTACTTC. As protein: CASSLSGGGREQYF.

The chain links TRBV15 to TRBJ1-2; a weak D match, TRBD1 (6 bases). This CDR3 region has 12 residues. Germline V gene lookup returns CDR1 LNHNV and CDR2 YYDKDF (reference sequence). Trimming left V 5 bases short and J 11 bases short, with 15 bases between. The CDR3 sequence is CATSLGGGRYTF. The CDR3 DNA reads TGTGCCACCAGCCTTGGCGGGGGCAGATACACCTTC. Looking up the rest from reference TRBV15 and TRBJ1-2 gives the full variable domain: DAMVIQNPRYQVTQFGKPVTLSCSQTLNHNVMYWYQQKSSQAPKLLFHYYDKDFNNEADTPDNFQSRRPNTSFCFLDIRSPGLGDTAMYLCATSLGGGRYTFGSGTRLTVV.

The J gene is TRBJ1-4, the V gene TRBV7-6; 7 positions match TRBD1. The J segment lost 12 bases and the V segment lost 1 base, leaving 8 bases of the junction unmatched. Per the germline V gene, CDR1 is SGHVS and CDR2 is FNYEAQ. There are 14 residues in the CDR3. The CDR3: CASSLEVRGKQLFF. DNA of the CDR3: TGTGCCAGCAGCTTAGAGGTCAGGGGGAAGCAACTGTTTTTT.

V usage is TRBV7-9 and J usage is TRBJ1-1, with TRBD1 matching over 9 bases. Germline V gene lookup returns CDR1 SEHNR and CDR2 FQNEAQ (reference sequence). J was trimmed by 1 base and V by 4 bases; bases with no gene match: 4. This CDR3 has 15 residues. The CDR3 bases are TGTGCCAGCAGCTCACCGGGACAGGGGAACACTGAAGCTTTCTTT. Its protein is CASSSPGQGNTEAFF.

The chain uses TRBV27 and TRBJ1-1; D possibly corresponds to TRBD1 (6 bases). The ends were cut back, 7 bases at V and 0 bases at J, with 18 bases in the middle. Per germline, CDR1 MNHEY and CDR2 SMNVEV (reference sequence). The CDR3 length is 16 residues. CDR3 coding DNA: TGTGCCAGCACCTCAAAGACAGGTCAAATGAACACTGAAGCTTTCTTT. It is translated as CASTSKTGQMNTEAFF.

This clone turned up a few times. The chain links TRBV6-5 to TRBJ2-7; a possible D gene is TRBD1 (5 bases). The CDR3 spans 13 residues. Deletions cut 8 bases from V and 6 bases from J, with 17 bases between. Germline lookup yields CDR1 MNHEY and CDR2 SVGAGI. This chain's CDR3 is CASVTAGPFEQYF. The CDR3 DNA is TGTGCCAGCGTGACAGCTGGACCCTTCGAGCAGTACTTC.

DNA for the CDR3: TGCGCCAGCAGCAAAAGCATACAGGGGGCAGTACCCGGGGAGCTGTTTTTT. Protein: CASSKSIQGAVPGELFF. This chain uses TRBV5-1 with TRBJ2-2, with 9 bases identical to TRBD1. Germline CDR1 and CDR2: SGHRS and YFSETQ. J lost 6 bases, V lost 4 bases, and 13 bases had no gene match. The CDR3 loop spans 17 amino acids.

The rearrangement uses TRBV4-2 and TRBJ2-7, with D unclear. Trimming pared 0 bases from V and 1 base from J, leaving 10 bases between. The CDR3 extends over 15 amino acids. Germline V CDR1 and CDR2: LGHNA, YNFKEQ. CDR3 DNA sequence: TGTGCCAGCAGCCAAGAATCTAGGATATCCTACGAGCAGTACTTC. This gives the protein CASSQESRISYEQYF.

This clone was detected only a few times. The CDR3 DNA follows: TGTGCCAGCAGCTCTCGACAGGGGGCGAACACTGAAGCTTTCTTT. As protein: CASSSRQGANTEAFF. This chain links TRBV7-9 with TRBJ1-1, with 10 bases fitting TRBD1. CDR3 length: 15 residues. Trimming removed 4 bases from V and 1 base from J; junction bases left unmatched: 3. The germline V gene encodes CDR1 SEHNR and CDR2 FQNEAQ (reference sequence).

For the CDR3, the DNA is TGTGCCAGCAGCGCGGGGGGGGCCGGGACAACAAAAAACATTCAGTACTTC. Translation: CASSAGGAGTTKNIQYF. This sequence joins TRBV9 and TRBJ2-4; 8 bases match TRBD2. The V segment lost 3 bases and the J segment 4 bases; nucleotides outside the gene matches: 12. Germline V gene data show CDR1 as SGDLS and CDR2 as YYNGEE. The CDR3 loop spans 17 amino acids.

The genes are TRBV4-2 and TRBJ2-3; D not resolved. This CDR3 is 14 amino acids long. With 1 base removed from V and 5 bases from J, the gap between germline ends came to 10 bases. Per germline, CDR1 LGHNA and CDR2 YNFKEQ. The CDR3 DNA follows: TGTGCCAGCAGCCAAGGGTTGTTCGGAGATACGCAGTATTTT. As protein: CASSQGLFGDTQYF.

J is TRBJ2-5 and V is TRBV7-9, with D perhaps TRBD1 (5 bases). TRBJ2-7 explains the end of the DNA better; the J call may be wrong. CDR3 length equals 14 residues. Germline assignment: CDR1 SEHNR and CDR2 FQNEAQ (reference sequence). In DNA, the CDR3 is TGTGCCAGCAGTTTAACAGGACCCTCCTACGAGCAGTACTTC. As protein: CASSLTGPSYEQYF.